This is a list of T cell receptor beta chains from one sample in a study of T cell responses to AZD1222 COVID-19 vaccine. Repertoires were generated with immunoSEQ multiplex PCR, while TCRdb's copy carries only in-frame clones and drops some. In the table there are under 150,000 clones, approximately 85% of which are singletons. The input for sequencing was peripheral blood, taken on day 0 of AZD1222 vaccination. All receptors derive from an adult in good health. The CDR3 runs from the conserved cysteine through the conserved F or W. The order of the fields is clone size, V gene, D gene, J gene, CDR3 DNA, CDR3 protein. D genes are given only for firm matches. A row's size may be missing; if present it is once, few, many or a size class.

clone_size: -; v_call: TRBV3-1/TRBV3-2; d_call: -; j_call: TRBJ2-2; cdr3_nt: TGTGCCAGCATCAGGTCGGGGCAAATGAACACCGGGGAGCTGTTTTTT; cdr3_aa: CASIRSGQMNTGELFF
clone_size: -; v_call: TRBV7-9; d_call: TRBD1; j_call: TRBJ2-7; cdr3_nt: TGTGCCAGCAGCTTAGAAGGGGGCTACTACGAGCAGTACTTC; cdr3_aa: CASSLEGGYYEQYF
clone_size: -; v_call: TRBV10-2; d_call: -; j_call: TRBJ1-1; cdr3_nt: TGCGCCAGCGGGGAGGGCACTGAAGCTTTCTTT; cdr3_aa: CASGEGTEAFF
clone_size: -; v_call: TRBV19; d_call: TRBD2; j_call: TRBJ2-3; cdr3_nt: TGTGCCAGTAGGGGGACTAGCGGGAGGACAGATACGCAGTATTTT; cdr3_aa: CASRGTSGRTDTQYF
clone_size: -; v_call: TRBV24-1; d_call: TRBD2; j_call: TRBJ2-1; cdr3_nt: TGTGCCACCAGTCATAGCGGGAGAGGTAGGAATGAGCAGTTCTTC; cdr3_aa: CATSHSGRGRNEQFF
clone_size: -; v_call: TRBV7-9; d_call: TRBD1; j_call: TRBJ1-2; cdr3_nt: TGTGCCAGCAGCTTAACCAGTGGGACAGGGGGCGATGGCTACACCTTC; cdr3_aa: CASSLTSGTGGDGYTF
clone_size: -; v_call: TRBV9; d_call: -; j_call: TRBJ2-2; cdr3_nt: TGTGCCAGCACTCCCCGGGAGTCCCCTGGGGAGCTGTTTTTT; cdr3_aa: CASTPRESPGELFF
clone_size: -; v_call: TRBV5-6; d_call: -; j_call: TRBJ1-3; cdr3_nt: TGTGCCAGCAGCTTGGGCCAGGGGAACACCATATATTTT; cdr3_aa: CASSLGQGNTIYF
clone_size: -; v_call: TRBV7-3; d_call: TRBD2; j_call: TRBJ2-1; cdr3_nt: TGTGCCAGCAGCCTCCTAGCGGGAGGCTACAATGAGCAGTTCTTC; cdr3_aa: CASSLLAGGYNEQFF
clone_size: once; v_call: TRBV7-9; d_call: -; j_call: TRBJ1-2; cdr3_nt: TGTGCCAGCAGCGGCTACGAGGTACGCACCTTC; cdr3_aa: CASSGYEVRTF
clone_size: -; v_call: TRBV9; d_call: TRBD1; j_call: TRBJ2-2; cdr3_nt: TGTGCCAGCAGCCCCCTCGCAGGGGGCATCGGGGAGCTGTTTTTT; cdr3_aa: CASSPLAGGIGELFF
clone_size: -; v_call: TRBV3-1/TRBV3-2; d_call: -; j_call: TRBJ1-2; cdr3_nt: TGTGCCAGCAGCCAAGATGTCTCCAGGGGCTTCTACACCTTC; cdr3_aa: CASSQDVSRGFYTF